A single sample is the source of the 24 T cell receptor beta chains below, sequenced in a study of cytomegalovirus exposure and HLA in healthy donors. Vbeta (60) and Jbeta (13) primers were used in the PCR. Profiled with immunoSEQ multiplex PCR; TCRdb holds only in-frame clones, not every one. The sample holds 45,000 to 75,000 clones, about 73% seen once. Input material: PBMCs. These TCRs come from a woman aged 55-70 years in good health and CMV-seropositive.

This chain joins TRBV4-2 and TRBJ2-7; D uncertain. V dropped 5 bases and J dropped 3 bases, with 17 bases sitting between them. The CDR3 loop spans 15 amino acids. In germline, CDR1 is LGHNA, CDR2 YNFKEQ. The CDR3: CASSLEEVANYEQYF. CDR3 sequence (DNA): TGTGCCAGCAGCTTGGAAGAGGTCGCAAACTACGAGCAGTACTTC.

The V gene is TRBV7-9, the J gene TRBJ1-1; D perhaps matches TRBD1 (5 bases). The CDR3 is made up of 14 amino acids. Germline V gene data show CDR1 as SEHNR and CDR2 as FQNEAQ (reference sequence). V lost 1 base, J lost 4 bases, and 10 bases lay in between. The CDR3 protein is CASSLGAGLTEAFF. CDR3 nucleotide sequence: TGTGCCAGCAGCTTAGGTGCGGGGCTCACTGAAGCTTTCTTT.

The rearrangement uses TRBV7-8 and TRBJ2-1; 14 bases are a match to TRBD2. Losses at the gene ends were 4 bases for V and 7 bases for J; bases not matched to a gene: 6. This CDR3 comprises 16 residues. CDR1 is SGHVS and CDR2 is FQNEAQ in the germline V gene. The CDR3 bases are TGTGCCAGCAGCTCCGAAGGACTAGCGGGAGGAAATGAGCAGTTCTTC. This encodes CASSSEGLAGGNEQFF.

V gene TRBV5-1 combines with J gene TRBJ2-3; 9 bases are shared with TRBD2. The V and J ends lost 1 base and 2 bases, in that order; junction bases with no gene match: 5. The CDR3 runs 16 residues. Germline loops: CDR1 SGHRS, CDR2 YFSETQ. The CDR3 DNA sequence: TGCGCCAGCAGCTTGATCGGGACTAGCCACACAGATACGCAGTATTTT. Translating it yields CASSLIGTSHTDTQYF.

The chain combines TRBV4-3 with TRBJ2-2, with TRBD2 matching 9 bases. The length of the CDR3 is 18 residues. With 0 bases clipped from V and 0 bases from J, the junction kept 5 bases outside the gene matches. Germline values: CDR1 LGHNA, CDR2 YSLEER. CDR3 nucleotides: TGCGCCAGCAGCCAAGATGGAGCGGGGGGACCGAACACCGGGGAGCTGTTTTTT. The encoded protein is CASSQDGAGGPNTGELFF.

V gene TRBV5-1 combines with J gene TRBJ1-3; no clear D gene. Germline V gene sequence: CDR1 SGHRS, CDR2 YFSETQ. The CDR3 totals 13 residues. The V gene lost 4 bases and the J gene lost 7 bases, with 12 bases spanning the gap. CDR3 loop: CASSSGSLNTIYF. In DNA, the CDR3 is TGCGCCAGCAGCAGCGGGAGTTTGAACACCATATATTTT.

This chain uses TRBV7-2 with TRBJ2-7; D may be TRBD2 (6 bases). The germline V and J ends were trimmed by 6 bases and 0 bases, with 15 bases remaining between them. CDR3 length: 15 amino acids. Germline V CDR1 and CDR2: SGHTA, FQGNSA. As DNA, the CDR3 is TGTGCCAGCAGAACCAACGGCGGGGTCTCCTACGAGCAGTACTTC. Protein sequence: CASRTNGGVSYEQYF.

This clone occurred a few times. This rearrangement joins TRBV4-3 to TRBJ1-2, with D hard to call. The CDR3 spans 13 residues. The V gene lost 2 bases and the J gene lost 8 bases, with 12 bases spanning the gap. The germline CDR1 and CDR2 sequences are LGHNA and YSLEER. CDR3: CASSQTHGGGYTF. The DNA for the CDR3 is TGCGCCAGCAGCCAAACTCACGGCGGGGGCTACACCTTC.

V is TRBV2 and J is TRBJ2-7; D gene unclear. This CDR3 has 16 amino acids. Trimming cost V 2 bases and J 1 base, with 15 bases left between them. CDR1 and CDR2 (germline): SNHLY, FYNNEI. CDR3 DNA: TGTGCCAGCAGTGAATGGGCAGCCCCTCTTTCCTACGAGCAGTACTTC. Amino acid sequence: CASSEWAAPLSYEQYF.

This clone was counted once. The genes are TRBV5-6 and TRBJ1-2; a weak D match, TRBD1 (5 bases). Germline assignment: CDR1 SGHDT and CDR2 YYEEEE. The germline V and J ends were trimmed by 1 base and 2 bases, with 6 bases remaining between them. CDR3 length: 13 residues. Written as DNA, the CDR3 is TGTGCCAGCAGCTTGCCAGGGAACTATGGCTACACCTTC. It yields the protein CASSLPGNYGYTF.

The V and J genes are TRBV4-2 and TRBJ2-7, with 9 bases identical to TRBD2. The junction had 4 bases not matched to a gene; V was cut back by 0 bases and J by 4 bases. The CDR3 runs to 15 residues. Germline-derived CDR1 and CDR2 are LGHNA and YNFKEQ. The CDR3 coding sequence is TGTGCCAGCAGCCAAGAAGTTAGCGGGGGTTACGAGCAGTACTTC. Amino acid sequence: CASSQEVSGGYEQYF.

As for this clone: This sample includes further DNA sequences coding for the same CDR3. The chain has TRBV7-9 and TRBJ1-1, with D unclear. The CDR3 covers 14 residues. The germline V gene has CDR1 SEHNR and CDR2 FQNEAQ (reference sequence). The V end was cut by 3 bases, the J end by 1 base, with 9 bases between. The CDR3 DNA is TGTGCCAGCAGCTTCTCGGGTGGGAACACTGAAGCTTTCTTT. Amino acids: CASSFSGGNTEAFF.

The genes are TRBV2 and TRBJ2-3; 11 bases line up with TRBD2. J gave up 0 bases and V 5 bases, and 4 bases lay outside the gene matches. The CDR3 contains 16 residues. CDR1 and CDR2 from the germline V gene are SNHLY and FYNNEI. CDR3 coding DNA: TGTGCCAGCAGTAAGAGGACTAGCGGGAGCACAGATACGCAGTATTTT. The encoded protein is CASSKRTSGSTDTQYF.

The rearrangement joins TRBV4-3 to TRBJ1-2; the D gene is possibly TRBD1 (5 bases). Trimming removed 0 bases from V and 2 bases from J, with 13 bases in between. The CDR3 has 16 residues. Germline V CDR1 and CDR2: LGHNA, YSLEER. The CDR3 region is CASSQDWAGQNYGYTF. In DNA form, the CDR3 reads TGCGCCAGCAGCCAAGATTGGGCAGGGCAGAACTATGGCTACACCTTC.

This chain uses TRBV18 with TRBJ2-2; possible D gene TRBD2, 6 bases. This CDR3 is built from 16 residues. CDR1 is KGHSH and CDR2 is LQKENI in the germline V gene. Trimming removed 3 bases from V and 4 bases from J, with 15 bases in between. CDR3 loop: CASSPQEGTTTGELFF. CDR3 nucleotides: TGTGCCAGCTCACCCCAGGAGGGGACGACCACCGGGGAGCTGTTTTTT.

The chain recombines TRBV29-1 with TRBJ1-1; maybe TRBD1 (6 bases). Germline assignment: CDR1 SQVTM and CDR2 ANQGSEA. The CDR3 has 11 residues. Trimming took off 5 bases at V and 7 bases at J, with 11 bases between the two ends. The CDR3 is CSVKGGFEAFF. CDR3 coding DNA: TGCAGCGTTAAGGGGGGGTTTGAAGCTTTCTTT.

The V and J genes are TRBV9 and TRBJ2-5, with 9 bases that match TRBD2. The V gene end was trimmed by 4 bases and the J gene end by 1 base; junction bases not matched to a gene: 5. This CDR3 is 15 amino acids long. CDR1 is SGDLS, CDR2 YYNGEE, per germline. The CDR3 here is CASSILTSGQETQYF. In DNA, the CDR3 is TGTGCCAGCAGCATCTTGACTAGCGGCCAAGAGACCCAGTACTTC.

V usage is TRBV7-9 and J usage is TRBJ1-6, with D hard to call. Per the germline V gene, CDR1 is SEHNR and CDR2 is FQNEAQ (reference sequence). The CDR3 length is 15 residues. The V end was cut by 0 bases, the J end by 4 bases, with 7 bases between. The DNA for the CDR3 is TGTGCCAGCAGCTTAGCCGAGGGATATAATTCACCCCTCCACTTT. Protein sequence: CASSLAEGYNSPLHF.

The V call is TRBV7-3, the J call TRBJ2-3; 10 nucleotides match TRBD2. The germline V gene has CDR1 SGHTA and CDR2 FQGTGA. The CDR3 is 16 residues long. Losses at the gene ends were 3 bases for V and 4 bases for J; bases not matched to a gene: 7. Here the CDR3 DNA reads TGTGCCAGCAGCTTCAGCGGGGGGGCCCTTGCAGATACGCAGTATTTT. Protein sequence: CASSFSGGALADTQYF.

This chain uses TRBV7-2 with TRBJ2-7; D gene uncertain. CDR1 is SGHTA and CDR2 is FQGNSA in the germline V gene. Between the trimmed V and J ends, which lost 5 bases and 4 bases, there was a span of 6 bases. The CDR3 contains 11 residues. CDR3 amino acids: CASSPKYEQYF. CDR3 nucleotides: TGTGCCAGCAGCCCTAAATACGAGCAGTACTTC.

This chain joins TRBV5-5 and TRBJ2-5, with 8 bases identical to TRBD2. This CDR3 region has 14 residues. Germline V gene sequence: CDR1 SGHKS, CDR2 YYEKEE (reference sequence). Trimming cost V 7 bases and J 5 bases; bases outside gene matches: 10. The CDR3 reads CASHPGGGSETQYF. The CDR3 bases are TGTGCCAGCCACCCAGGCGGGGGGTCTGAGACCCAGTACTTC.

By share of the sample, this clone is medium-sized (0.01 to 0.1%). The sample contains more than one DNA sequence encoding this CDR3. CDR3 in DNA: TGTGCCAGCTCACCCCGAGGGACACCAACTAATGAAAAACTGTTTTTT. Amino acids: CASSPRGTPTNEKLFF. The V call is TRBV18, the J call TRBJ1-4; D possibly corresponds to TRBD1 (6 bases). Per the germline V gene, CDR1 is KGHSH and CDR2 is LQKENI. The V end was cut by 3 bases, the J end by 0 bases, with 11 bases between. The CDR3 consists of 16 residues.

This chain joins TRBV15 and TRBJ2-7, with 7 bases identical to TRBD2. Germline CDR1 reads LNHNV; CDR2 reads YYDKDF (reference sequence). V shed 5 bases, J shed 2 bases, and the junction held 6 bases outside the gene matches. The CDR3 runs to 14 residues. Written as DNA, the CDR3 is TGTGCCACCAGCCCTGCCGGGACTACCTACGAGCAGTACTTC. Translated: CATSPAGTTYEQYF.

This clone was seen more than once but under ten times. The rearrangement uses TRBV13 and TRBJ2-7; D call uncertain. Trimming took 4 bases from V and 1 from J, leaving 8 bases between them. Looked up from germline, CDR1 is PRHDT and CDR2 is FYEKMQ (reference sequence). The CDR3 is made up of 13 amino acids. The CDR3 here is CASSWRGSYEQYF. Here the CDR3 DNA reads TGTGCCAGCAGCTGGCGCGGTTCCTACGAGCAGTACTTC.